These T cell receptor beta chains were read from a single sample in a study of blood T cell repertoires in COVID-19. Profiled with immunoSEQ multiplex PCR; TCRdb holds only in-frame clones, not every one. The table lists some 300,000 clones, about nine tenths of them singletons. The sequencing sample was made of peripheral blood. These receptors were taken from a man aged 18 to 29 with active or convalescent COVID-19. Both conserved end residues are part of each CDR3. Each record gives: V gene, J gene, D gene, clone size, CDR3 DNA, CDR3 protein. D genes are given only for firm matches. The size entry is marked missing in some rows and otherwise reads once, few, many or a size class.

>TRBV27|TRBJ1-2|TRBD1|NA
TGTGCCAGCAGTTTACTGTCAGGGGGAACTTCAGATGGCTACACCTTC
CASSLLSGGTSDGYTF
>TRBV7-9|TRBJ1-2|TRBD1|NA
TGTGCCAGCAGCGCCCGACAGGGCACGGGATATGGCTACACCTTC
CASSARQGTGYGYTF
>TRBV28|TRBJ2-7|TRBD2|NA
TGTGCCAGCGCCGGGACTAGCGGCTCCTACGAGCAGTACTTC
CASAGTSGSYEQYF
>TRBV19|TRBJ1-6|TRBD1|NA
TGTGCCACCCATGACAGGGGGTCCTATAATTCACCCCTCCACTTT
CATHDRGSYNSPLHF
>TRBV18|TRBJ1-6|NA|once
TGTGCCAGCTCACCAGACGGCGGTGTTTCACCCCTCCACTTT
CASSPDGGVSPLHF
>TRBV15|TRBJ1-2|TRBD1|NA
TGTGCCACCAGCAGACAGGGGGACTATGGCTACACCTTC
CATSRQGDYGYTF
>TRBV7-2|TRBJ2-1|TRBD1|NA
TGTGCCAGCAGCGAGGGACAGGTTGAATTCTTC
CASSEGQVEFF
>TRBV27|TRBJ2-2|NA|NA
TGTGCCAGCAGTTTACTCCTGAACACCGGGGAGCTGTTTTTT
CASSLLLNTGELFF
>TRBV3-1/TRBV3-2|TRBJ2-3|NA|NA
TGTGCCAGCAGCCGCGGCACAGATACGCAGTATTTT
CASSRGTDTQYF
>TRBV4-1|TRBJ2-1|NA|NA
TGCGCCAGCAGCCAACTGGGGCTCCACTCCTACAATGAGCAGTTCTTC
CASSQLGLHSYNEQFF
>TRBV18|TRBJ1-1|NA|NA
TGTGCCAGCTTCCTAAAGGTGGGGGGACACACTGAAGCTTTCTTT
CASFLKVGGHTEAFF
>TRBV7-8|TRBJ2-2|TRBD2|few
TGTGCCAGCACCTTAGCGTTGCTAGCGGGGGCCCACACCGGGGAGCTGTTTTTT
CASTLALLAGAHTGELFF
>TRBV6-2/TRBV6-3|TRBJ1-1|NA|NA
TGTGCCAGCAGTACCCGCAGGGGATGGGGTGAAGCTTTCTTT
CASSTRRGWGEAFF
>TRBV19|TRBJ1-5|TRBD1|NA
TGTGCCAGTAGTGGGACAGTCTATCAGCCCCAGCATTTT
CASSGTVYQPQHF
>TRBV28|TRBJ2-6|TRBD1|NA
TGTGCCAGCAGTTTACCAGGGGGCGCGTCTGGGGCCAACGTCCTGACTTTC
CASSLPGGASGANVLTF
>TRBV2|TRBJ2-3|TRBD2|NA
TGTGCCAGCACGGGGGGGCGTGCAGATACGCAGTATTTT
CASTGGRADTQYF
>TRBV3-1/TRBV3-2|TRBJ2-1|NA|NA
TGTGCCAGCAGCCAAGTCCGCAATGAGCAGTTCTTC
CASSQVRNEQFF
>TRBV5-5|TRBJ2-7|TRBD1|once
TGTGCCAGCAGCTGGACAGGAACCTACGAGCAGTACTTC
CASSWTGTYEQYF
>TRBV14|TRBJ2-7|TRBD2|NA
TGTGCCAGCAGCCATGGGGCTAGCGGGGACTACGAGCAGTACTTC
CASSHGASGDYEQYF
>TRBV5-1|TRBJ1-2|TRBD1|NA
TGCGCCAGCAGCGAGAGACAGGGCCTGTCTTCAGACTATGGCTACACCTTC
CASSERQGLSSDYGYTF
>TRBV6-5|TRBJ2-5|TRBD1|NA
TGTGCCAGCAGTATCCGACAGGGGGAAATGGAGACCCAGTACTTC
CASSIRQGEMETQYF
>TRBV28|TRBJ1-3|TRBD1|NA
TGTGCCAGCAGCTCGGCGCGGACAGGGGGTGGAAACACCATATATTTT
CASSSARTGGGNTIYF
>TRBV7-9|TRBJ1-4|NA|NA
TGTGCCAGCAGCTTAGGAGACTCAACTAATGAAAAACTGTTTTTT
CASSLGDSTNEKLFF
>TRBV19|TRBJ2-7|NA|NA
TGTGCCAGTAGTACACTAGTCACAGCCCACGAGCAGTACTTC
CASSTLVTAHEQYF
>TRBV4-3|TRBJ1-1|NA|NA
TGCGCCAGCAGCCAAGATTTCGCGTACAGGGTGGCTGAAGCTTTCTTT
CASSQDFAYRVAEAFF
>TRBV10-2|TRBJ1-5|NA|NA
TGCGCCAGCGGGGGCAAGCTTCTGCGGCCCCAGCATTTT
CASGGKLLRPQHF
>TRBV2|TRBJ1-6|NA|NA
TGTGCCAGCAGTGAAGGACAAGAATATAATTCACCCCTCCACTTT
CASSEGQEYNSPLHF
>TRBV29-1|TRBJ1-1|NA|NA
TGCAGCGTTCGACAGACGAACACTGAAGCTTTCTTT
CSVRQTNTEAFF
>TRBV4-1|TRBJ2-7|TRBD1|NA
TGCGCCAGCAGCCCTCAGGGACAGGGCCTCTACGAGCAGTACTTC
CASSPQGQGLYEQYF
>TRBV6-2/TRBV6-3|TRBJ1-1|NA|NA
TGTGCCAGCAGTCGAAGACAGACCGTCACTGAAGCTTTCTTT
CASSRRQTVTEAFF
>TRBV6-1|TRBJ1-2|NA|few
TGTGCCAGCAGTGAGGCGACAGGTCCCAACTATGGCTACACCTTC
CASSEATGPNYGYTF
>TRBV7-8|TRBJ1-4|TRBD1|NA
TGTGCCAGCAGCTTTGGACAGGGTACCGCAACTAATGAAAAACTGTTTTTT
CASSFGQGTATNEKLFF